The source of this TCR beta chain is a study of T cells in Graves' hyperthyroidism and ophthalmopathy. RNA transcripts served as the template for amplifying TCR beta CDR3 regions. HTBI primers were employed in a first-round RT-PCR of the TCR CDR3. TCRdb fed the multiplex PCR reads into MiXCR, producing one record per CDR3 protein. Here the sample spans 540,000 or so distinct CDR3 sequences, roughly 14% being singletons. Overall study results and limits: Among clonotypes expanded in thyroid above 0.001, most were also found in blood.

PBMCs were collected from an approximately 10 ml volume of fresh peripheral blood. This clonotype turned up a few times. Its antigen is undetermined. The J segment lost 3 bases and the V segment lost 11 bases, leaving 9 bases of the junction unmatched. Germline lookup yields CDR1 ENHRY and CDR2 SYGVKD. The CDR3 covers 13 residues. The sequencing input was blood. The genes are TRBV10-3 and TRBJ1-2; 7 bases map to TRBD1. The origin of this receptor is a woman in her twenties or thirties with Graves' hyperthyroidism. In nucleotides, the CDR3 is TGTGCCCTCCACAGGGGCGGAGACTATGGCTACACCTTC. It is translated as CALHRGGDYGYTF.